This note documents a single T cell receptor (beta chain) sequence. There were TCR beta CDR3 regions amplified from RNA transcripts. The TCR CDR3 first-round RT-PCR relied on the HTBI primer set. TCRdb processed the multiplex PCR reads anew with MiXCR; each CDR3 protein has one entry. The data show roughly 500,000 distinct CDR3 sequences, with 40% to 50% seen just once and around 44% held by the top ten. This record comes from a study of T cells in Graves' hyperthyroidism and ophthalmopathy. In germline, CDR1 is MNHEY, CDR2 SVGAGI. V lost 7 bases and J lost 3, with 13 bases in between. The CDR3 contains 13 residues.

This chain uses TRBV6-5 with TRBJ2-7, with D possibly matching TRBD1 (6 bases). The TCR sequence derives from an adult woman with Graves' disease, either hyperthyroidism or ophthalmopathy (not recorded which). The sample consisted of peripheral blood or thyroid tissue (not recorded which). The CDR3 nucleotides are TGTGCCAGCAAAGGGGGAAATTACTACGAGCAGTACTTC. Translated: CASKGGNYYEQYF.